This TCR beta chain was captured by sequencing in a study of radiotherapy plus CTLA-4 blockade in lung cancer. Study-level information: Objective responses occurred in roughly a sixth of patients; about 32% had disease control.

As concerns this clone: Its antigen is as yet unknown.

The assay was immunoSEQ multiplex PCR, and TCRdb's table has in-frame clones only and misses some. This table has 100,000 or so clones, about four fifths appearing once. The CDR3 consists of 15 residues. Trimming left V 6 bases short and J 2 bases short, with 17 bases between. CDR1 and CDR2 from the germline V gene are MNHNY and SVGAGI (reference sequence). The study's findings and limits: Radiotherapy plus ipilimumab was followed by expansion in blood of tumor-derived TCR clones. Early blood T cell clone changes and increased post-radiation serum interferon-beta were reportedly the strongest response predictors.

The chain joins TRBV6-6 to TRBJ2-7, with a tentative D call TRBD2 (5 bases). The sequencing here drew on peripheral blood, taken from a patient treated with radiotherapy plus ipilimumab. This TCR came from a human donor with non-small cell lung cancer that progressed on radiotherapy plus ipilimumab. The DNA for the CDR3 is TGTGCCAGCAGATACGACACGAGCGGTGCCTACGAGCAGTACTTC. Translation: CASRYDTSGAYEQYF.